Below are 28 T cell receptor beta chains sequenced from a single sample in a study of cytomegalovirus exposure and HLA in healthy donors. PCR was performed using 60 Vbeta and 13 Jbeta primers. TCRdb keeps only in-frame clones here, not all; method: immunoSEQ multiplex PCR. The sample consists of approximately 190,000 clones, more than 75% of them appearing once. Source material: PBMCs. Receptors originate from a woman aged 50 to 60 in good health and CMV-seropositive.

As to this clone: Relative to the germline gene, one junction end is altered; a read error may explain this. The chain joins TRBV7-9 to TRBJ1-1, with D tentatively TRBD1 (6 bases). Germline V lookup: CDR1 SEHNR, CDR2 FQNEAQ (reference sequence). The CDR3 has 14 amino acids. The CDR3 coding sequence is TGTTCCAGCAGCTTAGGGGGGCTGAACACTGAAGCTTTCTTT. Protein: CSSSLGGLNTEAFF.

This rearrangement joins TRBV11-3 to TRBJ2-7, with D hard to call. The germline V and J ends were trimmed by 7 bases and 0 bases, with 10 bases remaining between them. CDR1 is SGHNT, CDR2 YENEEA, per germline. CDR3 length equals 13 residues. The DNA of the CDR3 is TGTGCCAGCATGGGCCTGAGCTCCTACGAGCAGTACTTC. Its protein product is CASMGLSSYEQYF.

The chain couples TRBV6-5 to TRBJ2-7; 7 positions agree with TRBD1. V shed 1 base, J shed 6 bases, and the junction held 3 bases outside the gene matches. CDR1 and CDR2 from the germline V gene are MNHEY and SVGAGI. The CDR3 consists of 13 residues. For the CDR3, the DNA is TGTGCCAGCAGTTACTTGGACAGGCGCGAGCAGTACTTC. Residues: CASSYLDRREQYF.

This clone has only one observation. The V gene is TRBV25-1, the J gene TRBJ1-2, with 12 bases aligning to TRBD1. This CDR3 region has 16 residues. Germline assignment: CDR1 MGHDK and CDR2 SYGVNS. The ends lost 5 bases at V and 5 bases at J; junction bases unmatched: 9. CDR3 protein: CASSPGTGGERYGYTF. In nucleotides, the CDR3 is TGTGCCAGCAGTCCCGGGACAGGGGGCGAAAGATATGGCTACACCTTC.

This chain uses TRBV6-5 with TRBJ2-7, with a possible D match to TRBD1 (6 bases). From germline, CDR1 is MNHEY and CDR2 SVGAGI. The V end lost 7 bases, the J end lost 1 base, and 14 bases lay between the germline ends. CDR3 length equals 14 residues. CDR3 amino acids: CASNDRKSSYEQYF. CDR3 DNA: TGTGCCAGCAACGACAGGAAGTCATCCTACGAGCAGTACTTC.

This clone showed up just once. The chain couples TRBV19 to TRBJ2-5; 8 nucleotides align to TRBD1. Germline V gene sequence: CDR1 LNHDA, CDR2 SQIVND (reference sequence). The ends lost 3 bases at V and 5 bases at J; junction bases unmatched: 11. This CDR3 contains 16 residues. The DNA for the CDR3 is TGTGCCAGTAGTATCTCACGGACAGGGACCTGGGAGACCCAGTACTTC. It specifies CASSISRTGTWETQYF.

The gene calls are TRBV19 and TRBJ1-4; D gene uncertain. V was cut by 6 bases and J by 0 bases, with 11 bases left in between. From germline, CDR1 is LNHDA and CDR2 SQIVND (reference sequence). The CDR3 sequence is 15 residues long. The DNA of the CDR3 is TGTGCCAGTAGAGCCCAAGATGCAACTAATGAAAAACTGTTTTTT. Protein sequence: CASRAQDATNEKLFF.

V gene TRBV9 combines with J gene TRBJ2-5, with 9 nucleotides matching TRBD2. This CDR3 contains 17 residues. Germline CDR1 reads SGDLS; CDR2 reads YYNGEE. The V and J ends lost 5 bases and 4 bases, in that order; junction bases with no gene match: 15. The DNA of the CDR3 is TGTGCCAGCAGTTCGGGACTAGCCACAAAAAGAGGAGAGACCCAGTACTTC. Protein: CASSSGLATKRGETQYF.

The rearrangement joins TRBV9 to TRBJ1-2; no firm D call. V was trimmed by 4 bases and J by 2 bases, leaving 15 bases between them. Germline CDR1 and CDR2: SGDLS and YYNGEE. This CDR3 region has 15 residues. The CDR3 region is CASSRAGGRNYGYTF. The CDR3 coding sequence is TGTGCCAGCAGCCGGGCGGGAGGACGGAACTATGGCTACACCTTC.

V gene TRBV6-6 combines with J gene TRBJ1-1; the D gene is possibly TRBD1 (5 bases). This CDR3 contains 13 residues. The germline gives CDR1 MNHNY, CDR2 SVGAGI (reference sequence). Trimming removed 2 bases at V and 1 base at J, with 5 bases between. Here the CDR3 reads CASSYRGNTEAFF. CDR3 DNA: TGTGCCAGCAGTTACAGGGGGAACACTGAAGCTTTCTTT.

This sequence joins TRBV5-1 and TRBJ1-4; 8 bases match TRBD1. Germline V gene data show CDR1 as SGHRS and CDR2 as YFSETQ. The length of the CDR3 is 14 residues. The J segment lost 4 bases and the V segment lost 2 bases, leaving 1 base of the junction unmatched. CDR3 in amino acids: CASSFDRGNEKLFF. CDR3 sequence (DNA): TGCGCCAGCAGCTTCGACAGGGGTAATGAAAAACTGTTTTTT.

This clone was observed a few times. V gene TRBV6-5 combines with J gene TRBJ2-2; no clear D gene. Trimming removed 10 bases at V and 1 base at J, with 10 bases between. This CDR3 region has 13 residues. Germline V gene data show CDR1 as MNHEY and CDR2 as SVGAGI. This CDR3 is CAILSGNTGELFF. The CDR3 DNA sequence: TGTGCCATATTATCGGGGAACACCGGGGAGCTGTTTTTT.

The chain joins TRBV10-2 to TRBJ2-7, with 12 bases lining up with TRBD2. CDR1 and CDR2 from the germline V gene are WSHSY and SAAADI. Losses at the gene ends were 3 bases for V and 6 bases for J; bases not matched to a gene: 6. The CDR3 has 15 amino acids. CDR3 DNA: TGCGCCAGCAGTGAACCGCTAGCGGGGGGGTCCGAGCAGTACTTC. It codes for CASSEPLAGGSEQYF.

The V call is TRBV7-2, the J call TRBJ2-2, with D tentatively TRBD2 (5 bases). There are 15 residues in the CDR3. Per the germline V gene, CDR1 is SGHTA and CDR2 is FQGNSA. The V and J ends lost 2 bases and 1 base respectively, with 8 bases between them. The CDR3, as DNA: TGTGCCAGCAGCTTAAGAGGGCAGAACACCGGGGAGCTGTTTTTT. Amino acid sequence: CASSLRGQNTGELFF.

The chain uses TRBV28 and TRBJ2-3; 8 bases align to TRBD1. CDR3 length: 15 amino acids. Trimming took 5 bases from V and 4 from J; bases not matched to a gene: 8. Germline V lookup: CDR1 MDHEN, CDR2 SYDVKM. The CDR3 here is CASSPRGRASDTQYF. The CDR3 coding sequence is TGTGCCAGCAGTCCCAGGGGGCGTGCGTCAGATACGCAGTATTTT.

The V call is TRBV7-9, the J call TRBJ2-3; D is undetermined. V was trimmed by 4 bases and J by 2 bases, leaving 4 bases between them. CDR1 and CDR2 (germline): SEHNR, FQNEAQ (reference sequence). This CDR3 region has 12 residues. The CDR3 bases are TGTGCCAGCAGCTCCCTCACAGATACGCAGTATTTT. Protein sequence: CASSSLTDTQYF.

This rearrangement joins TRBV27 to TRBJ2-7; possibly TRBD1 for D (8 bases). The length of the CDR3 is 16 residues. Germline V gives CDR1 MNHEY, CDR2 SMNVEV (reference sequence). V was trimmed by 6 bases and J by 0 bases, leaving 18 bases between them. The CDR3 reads CASSGGTGRYSYEQYF. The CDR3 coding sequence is TGTGCCAGCAGCGGGGGGACAGGACGTTACTCCTACGAGCAGTACTTC.

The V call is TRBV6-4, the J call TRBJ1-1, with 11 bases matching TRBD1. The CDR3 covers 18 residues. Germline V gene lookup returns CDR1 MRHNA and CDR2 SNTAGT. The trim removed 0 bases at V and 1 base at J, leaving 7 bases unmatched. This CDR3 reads CASSDSGQGERKNTEAFF. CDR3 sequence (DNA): TGTGCCAGCAGTGACTCGGGACAGGGGGAGAGAAAGAACACTGAAGCTTTCTTT.

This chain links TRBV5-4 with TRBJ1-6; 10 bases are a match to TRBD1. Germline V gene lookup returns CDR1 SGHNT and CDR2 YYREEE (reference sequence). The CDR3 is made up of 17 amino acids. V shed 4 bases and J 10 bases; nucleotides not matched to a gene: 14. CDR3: CASSRIRTGGVGSPLHF. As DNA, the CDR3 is TGTGCCAGCAGCCGCATTCGGACAGGGGGTGTAGGGTCACCCCTCCACTTT.

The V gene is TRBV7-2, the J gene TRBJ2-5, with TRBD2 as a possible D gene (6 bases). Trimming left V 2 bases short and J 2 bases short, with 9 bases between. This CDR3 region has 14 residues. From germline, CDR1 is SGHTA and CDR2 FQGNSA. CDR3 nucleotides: TGTGCCAGCAGCTTACTAGCGAGGCAAGAGACCCAGTACTTC. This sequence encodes CASSLLARQETQYF.

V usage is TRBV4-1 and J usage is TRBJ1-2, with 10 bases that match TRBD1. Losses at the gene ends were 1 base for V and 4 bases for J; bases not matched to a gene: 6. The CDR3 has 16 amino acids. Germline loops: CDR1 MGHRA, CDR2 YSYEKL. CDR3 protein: CASSQAPGQGFYGYTF. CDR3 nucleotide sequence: TGCGCCAGCAGCCAAGCCCCGGGACAGGGGTTCTATGGCTACACCTTC.

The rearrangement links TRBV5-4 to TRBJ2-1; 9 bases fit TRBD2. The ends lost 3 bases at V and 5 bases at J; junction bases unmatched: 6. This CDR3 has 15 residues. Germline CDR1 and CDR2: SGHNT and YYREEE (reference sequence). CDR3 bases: TGTGCCAGCAGCTCGCCCTTAGCGGGGGACAATGAGCAGTTCTTC. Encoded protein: CASSSPLAGDNEQFF.

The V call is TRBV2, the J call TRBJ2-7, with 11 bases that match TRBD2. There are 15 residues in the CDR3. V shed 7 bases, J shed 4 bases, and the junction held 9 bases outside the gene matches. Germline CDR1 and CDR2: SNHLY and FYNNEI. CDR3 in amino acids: CASNKAGTSGYEQYF. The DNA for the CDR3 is TGTGCCAGCAATAAAGCCGGGACTAGCGGATACGAGCAGTACTTC.

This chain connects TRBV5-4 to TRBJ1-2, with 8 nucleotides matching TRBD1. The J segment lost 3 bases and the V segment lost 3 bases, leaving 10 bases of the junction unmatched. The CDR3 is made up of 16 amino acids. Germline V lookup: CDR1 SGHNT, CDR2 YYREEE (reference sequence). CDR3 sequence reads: CASSSQGAVYYYGYTF. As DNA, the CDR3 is TGTGCCAGCAGCTCCCAGGGGGCGGTTTATTACTATGGCTACACCTTC.

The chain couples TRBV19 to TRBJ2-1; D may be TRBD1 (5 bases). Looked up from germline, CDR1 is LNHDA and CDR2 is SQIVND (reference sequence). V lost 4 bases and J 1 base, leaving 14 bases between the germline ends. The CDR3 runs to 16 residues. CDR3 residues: CASSTGQGLSYNEQFF. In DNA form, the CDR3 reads TGTGCCAGTAGTACAGGGCAGGGCCTTTCCTACAATGAGCAGTTCTTC.

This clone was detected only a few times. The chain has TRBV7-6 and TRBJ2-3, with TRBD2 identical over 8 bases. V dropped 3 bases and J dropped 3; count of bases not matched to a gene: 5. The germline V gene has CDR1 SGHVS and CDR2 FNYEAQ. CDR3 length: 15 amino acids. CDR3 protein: CASSLTGGPTDTQYF. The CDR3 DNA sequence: TGTGCCAGCAGCTTGACGGGGGGGCCGACAGATACGCAGTATTTT.

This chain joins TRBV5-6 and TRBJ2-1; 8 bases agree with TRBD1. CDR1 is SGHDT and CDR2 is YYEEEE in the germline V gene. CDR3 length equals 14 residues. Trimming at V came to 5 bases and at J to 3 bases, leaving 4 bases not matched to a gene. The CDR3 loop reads CASSPGTGYNEQFF. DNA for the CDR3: TGTGCCAGCAGTCCCGGGACAGGCTACAATGAGCAGTTCTTC.

Here the CDR3 reads CASSLGQGGRGEQFF. As DNA, the CDR3 is TGTGCCAGCAGCTTAGGACAGGGGGGTAGGGGTGAGCAGTTCTTC. The gene calls are TRBV7-2 and TRBJ2-1, with TRBD1 matching 9 bases. V dropped 1 base and J dropped 9; count of bases not matched to a gene: 7. The germline gives CDR1 SGHTA, CDR2 FQGNSA. CDR3 size: 15 residues.